The next 30 T cell receptor beta chains were all read from a single sample in a study of vaccination effects on CD4 cells after COVID-19. Sequenced by immunoSEQ multiplex PCR; TCRdb stores in-frame clones only, minus some. The sample yields 45,000 to 60,000 clones, about 78% seen once. Upon completion of 10 to 11 days in culture, CD4+ T cells were isolated. These TCRs' antigens remain unknown. Sequenced here: CD4+ T cells from PBMCs cultured without peptide, sampled before COVID-19 vaccination. The receptors come from a human donor who had a prior SARS-CoV-2 infection.

The J gene is TRBJ2-3, the V gene TRBV4-3; 7 bases are a match to TRBD1. V lost 4 bases, J lost 4 bases, and 11 bases stayed unmatched. Per germline, CDR1 LGHNA and CDR2 YSLEER. The CDR3 consists of 16 residues. CDR3 in amino acids: CASSPVAGGVPDTQYF. In DNA, the CDR3 is TGCGCCAGCAGCCCCGTGGCAGGGGGTGTCCCAGATACGCAGTATTTT.

This chain links TRBV7-2 with TRBJ1-1; TRBD1 is a possible D gene (6 bases). V was clipped by 5 bases and J by 4 bases, with 20 bases between them. This CDR3 is built from 16 residues. The V gene's germline CDR1 is SGHTA and CDR2 FQGNSA. CDR3 nucleotides: TGTGCCAGCAGCCCTAACCCCACAGGGTCGGGCACTGAAGCTTTCTTT. Protein: CASSPNPTGSGTEAFF.

V and J are TRBV10-3 and TRBJ2-7, with 9 bases that match TRBD2. The CDR3 runs to 17 residues. Germline-derived CDR1 and CDR2 are ENHRY and SYGVKD. Losses at the gene ends were 2 bases for V and 0 bases for J; bases not matched to a gene: 8. The CDR3 nucleotides are TGTGCCATCAGTGAGGCGGGAGGGCCAAGGAACTCCTACGAGCAGTACTTC. This translates into CAISEAGGPRNSYEQYF.

This chain uses TRBV4-2 with TRBJ2-3; D ambiguous. Germline CDR1 and CDR2: LGHNA and YNFKEQ. Trimming left V 4 bases short and J 4 bases short, with 9 bases between. There are 13 residues in the CDR3. The CDR3 DNA reads TGTGCCAGCAGCCTAAATCCCCCAGATACGCAGTATTTT. Amino acid sequence: CASSLNPPDTQYF.

J is TRBJ1-3 and V is TRBV2, with D unclear. V was pared by 3 bases and J by 0 bases, with 9 bases between. Germline V gene lookup returns CDR1 SNHLY and CDR2 FYNNEI. The CDR3 is made up of 15 amino acids. The CDR3 here is CASSEMGNSGNTIYF. DNA of the CDR3: TGTGCCAGCAGTGAGATGGGAAACTCTGGAAACACCATATATTTT.

V usage is TRBV7-8 and J usage is TRBJ1-6; D remains unclear. Trimming pared 2 bases from V and 10 bases from J, leaving 9 bases between. From germline, CDR1 is SGHVS and CDR2 FQNEAQ. This CDR3 contains 13 residues. CDR3 bases: TGTGCCAGCAGCTTAACCGTCGAGTCACCCCTCCACTTT. Amino acid sequence: CASSLTVESPLHF.

The chain joins TRBV21-1 to TRBJ2-5; the table's D call TRBD1 went unverified against the DNA. TRBV21-1 is assigned pseudogene status. The length of the CDR3 is 16 residues. CDR3: CASRKGAGGLQETQYF. CDR3 DNA sequence: TGTGCCAGCAGGAAAGGGGCAGGGGGACTCCAAGAGACCCAGTACTTC.

The V call is TRBV7-3, the J call TRBJ2-6; D may be TRBD1 or TRBD2 (7 bases each). Per germline, CDR1 SGHTA and CDR2 FQGTGA. Trimming left V 9 bases short and J 2 bases short, with 11 bases between. The CDR3 spans 14 residues. The chain's CDR3 is CASAGGAGANVLTF. CDR3 in DNA: TGTGCCAGTGCAGGGGGGGCTGGGGCCAACGTCCTGACTTTC.

The rearrangement links TRBV7-3 to TRBJ2-3; the D is unclear. Germline CDR1 reads SGHTA; CDR2 reads FQGTGA. V lost 1 base, J lost 0 bases, and 8 bases lay in between. The CDR3 runs to 15 residues. This CDR3 reads CASSLIATSTDTQYF. CDR3 DNA: TGTGCCAGCAGCTTAATCGCCACAAGCACAGATACGCAGTATTTT.

V usage is TRBV10-3 and J usage is TRBJ2-2; no reliable D call. The germline V and J ends were trimmed by 7 bases and 3 bases, with 18 bases remaining between them. Germline CDR1 and CDR2: ENHRY and SYGVKD. The CDR3 covers 16 residues. The CDR3: CAITADTVRDTGELFF. The CDR3, as DNA: TGTGCCATCACCGCAGACACGGTTCGGGACACCGGGGAGCTGTTTTTT.

The chain joins TRBV29-1 to TRBJ1-6, with D possibly matching TRBD1 (6 bases). The germline V gene has CDR1 SQVTM and CDR2 ANQGSEA. This CDR3 has 12 amino acids. Trimming left V 4 bases short and J 12 bases short, with 13 bases between. CDR3 in amino acids: CSVVRGLGPLHF. The CDR3, as DNA: TGCAGCGTTGTAAGGGGGTTGGGACCCCTCCACTTT.

This clone was seen more than once but under ten times. The chain uses TRBV5-1 and TRBJ2-5, with D maybe TRBD2 (6 bases). With 4 bases removed from V and 4 bases from J, the gap between germline ends came to 20 bases. Germline loops: CDR1 SGHRS, CDR2 YFSETQ. The CDR3 is made up of 16 amino acids. CDR3 nucleotide sequence: TGCGCCAGCAGCCCCCGTCTAGCGAGGTTAGGAGAGACCCAGTACTTC. It encodes CASSPRLARLGETQYF.

This clone was seen only a few times. V usage is TRBV9 and J usage is TRBJ1-1, with D perhaps TRBD1 (6 bases). The germline CDR1 and CDR2 sequences are SGDLS and YYNGEE. Trimming shortened V by 0 bases and J by 5 bases, and 17 bases separated the two germline ends. The CDR3 consists of 16 residues. The CDR3 nucleotides read TGTGCCAGCAGCGTAGTGCTTCCAGGGGCTAATACTGAAGCTTTCTTT. The encoded protein is CASSVVLPGANTEAFF.

This rearrangement joins TRBV29-1 to TRBJ2-7, with 7 bases identical to TRBD1. This CDR3 spans 13 amino acids. Trimming removed 4 bases from V and 5 bases from J; junction bases left unmatched: 8. From germline, CDR1 is SQVTM and CDR2 ANQGSEA. The CDR3 DNA is TGCAGCGTTGTGACAGGGTATCGGGACGAGCAGTACTTC. Translating it yields CSVVTGYRDEQYF.

The rearrangement uses TRBV6-6 and TRBJ1-3, with no clear D. The V end was cut by 0 bases, the J end by 5 bases, with 8 bases between. CDR1 is MNHNY, CDR2 SVGAGI, per germline (reference sequence). The CDR3 has 14 amino acids. In nucleotides, the CDR3 is TGTGCCAGCAGTTACTCGATCGTGAGAAACACCATATATTTT. Residues: CASSYSIVRNTIYF.

This rearrangement joins TRBV4-2 to TRBJ1-4; maybe TRBD1 (5 bases). This CDR3 has 15 residues. Trimming removed 0 bases at V and 14 bases at J, with 19 bases between. Looked up from germline, CDR1 is LGHNA and CDR2 is YNFKEQ. The CDR3 reads CASSQDMGRGDKLFF. In DNA, the CDR3 is TGTGCCAGCAGCCAAGATATGGGGAGGGGTGATAAGCTGTTTTTT.

This clone showed up just a few times. The chain joins TRBV5-5 to TRBJ1-5, with a possible D match to TRBD1 (6 bases). Germline CDR1 reads SGHKS; CDR2 reads YYEKEE (reference sequence). Trimming took off 4 bases at V and 2 bases at J, with 10 bases between the two ends. CDR3 size: 14 residues. The CDR3 region is CASSAGGGNQPQHF. The CDR3 coding sequence is TGTGCCAGCAGCGCCGGGGGCGGCAATCAGCCCCAGCATTTT.

V usage is TRBV27 and J usage is TRBJ1-5; D is perhaps TRBD1 (5 bases). This CDR3 region has 15 residues. Trimming took off 6 bases at V and 2 bases at J, with 14 bases between the two ends. Germline CDR1 MNHEY, CDR2 SMNVEV (reference sequence). The CDR3 DNA is TGTGCCAGCAGCCCCCAGGGCCGGGGCAATCAGCCCCAGCATTTT. This sequence encodes CASSPQGRGNQPQHF.

The gene calls are TRBV20-1 and TRBJ1-5; D not resolved. The V gene lost 3 bases and the J gene lost 4 bases, with 13 bases spanning the gap. Germline loops: CDR1 DFQATT, CDR2 SNEGSKA (reference sequence). The CDR3 extends over 14 amino acids. The CDR3 DNA sequence: TGCAGTGCTAGTACTCCGTGGGGTAATCAGCCCCAGCATTTT. Encoded protein: CSASTPWGNQPQHF.

V usage is TRBV12-5 and J usage is TRBJ2-3; TRBD2 matches 10 bases. The CDR3 is 21 residues long. In germline, CDR1 is LGHNT, CDR2 FRNRAP. Germline trimming cut 0 bases from V and 2 bases from J; bases unmatched to any gene: 17. The CDR3 loop reads CASGLVLGLAGVTINTDTQYF. CDR3 coding DNA: TGTGCTAGTGGTTTGGTACTTGGGCTAGCGGGAGTTACGATCAACACAGATACGCAGTATTTT.

The chain couples TRBV27 to TRBJ2-1; 7 positions agree with TRBD2. The CDR3 loop spans 14 amino acids. Germline CDR1 and CDR2: MNHEY and SMNVEV (reference sequence). Unmatched junction bases numbered 3, after V lost 4 bases and J lost 3 bases. The CDR3 bases are TGTGCCAGCAGTTACCTAGCGGACTACAATGAGCAGTTCTTC. Its protein product is CASSYLADYNEQFF.

The chain is built from TRBV9 and TRBJ2-5, with 9 bases fitting TRBD2. Germline V CDR1 and CDR2: SGDLS, YYNGEE. The CDR3 extends over 15 amino acids. V shed 0 bases, J shed 4 bases, and the junction held 4 bases outside the gene matches. The CDR3 spells CASSVVAAGGETQYF. The CDR3 nucleotides are TGTGCCAGCAGCGTAGTTGCAGCGGGAGGAGAGACCCAGTACTTC.

The chain employs TRBV9 and TRBJ2-5, with D perhaps TRBD2 (7 bases). Germline CDR1 is SGDLS and CDR2 is YYNGEE. CDR3 length equals 15 residues. V dropped 6 bases and J dropped 0 bases, with 15 bases sitting between them. The CDR3 sequence: CASTRAGAYQETQYF. CDR3 bases: TGTGCCAGCACCCGTGCGGGGGCGTACCAAGAGACCCAGTACTTC.

The rearrangement joins TRBV3-1 (or the pseudogene TRBV3-2) to TRBJ2-7; 11 bases are shared with TRBD2. J was trimmed by 1 base and V by 5 bases; bases with no gene match: 4. The CDR3 contains 15 residues. CDR1 is LGHDT, CDR2 YNNKEL, per germline (reference sequence). For the CDR3, the DNA is TGTGCCAGCAGCTTTACTAGCGGGGGTTCCTACGAGCAGTACTTC. It translates to CASSFTSGGSYEQYF.

CDR3: CASSKPGTVVQYF. The CDR3 DNA reads TGTGCCAGCAGTAAACCCGGGACAGTTGTGCAGTACTTC. The rearrangement uses TRBV6-2 or TRBV6-3 and TRBJ2-7; 7 bases match TRBD1. The CDR3 consists of 13 residues. The trim removed 5 bases at V and 9 bases at J, leaving 10 bases unmatched. In germline, CDR1 is MNHEY, CDR2 SVGEGT.

The chain links TRBV7-3 to TRBJ2-2; 9 bases are a match to TRBD2. Germline CDR1 SGHTA, CDR2 FQGTGA. Trimming took 0 bases from V and 2 from J; bases not matched to a gene: 1. The CDR3 length is 16 residues. Here the CDR3 DNA reads TGTGCCAGCAGCTTAACTAGCGGGGGAAACACCGGGGAGCTGTTTTTT. Amino acid sequence: CASSLTSGGNTGELFF.

This clone was observed a single time. The rearrangement joins TRBV9 to TRBJ2-5; 10 bases match TRBD1. This CDR3 comprises 15 residues. Trimming at V came to 6 bases and at J to 2 bases, leaving 7 bases not matched to a gene. Per germline, CDR1 SGDLS and CDR2 YYNGEE. The CDR3 bases are TGTGCCAGCACCTGGGGGACAGGGGCACAAGAGACCCAGTACTTC. It encodes CASTWGTGAQETQYF.

The chain employs TRBV5-1 and TRBJ1-2; D gene ambiguous. The CDR3 is 13 residues long. The V and J ends lost 2 bases and 4 bases respectively, with 9 bases between them. The V gene's germline CDR1 is SGHRS and CDR2 YFSETQ. CDR3 nucleotide sequence: TGCGCCAGCAGCTTATCATCCGCCTATGGCTACACCTTC. Protein product: CASSLSSAYGYTF.

The gene calls are TRBV2 and TRBJ2-1; D is uncertain. Trimming pared 1 base from V and 2 bases from J, leaving 6 bases between. CDR1 is SNHLY, CDR2 FYNNEI, per germline. The CDR3 is 14 amino acids. The CDR3 DNA sequence: TGTGCCAGCAGTGAAGACCCGGCCTACAATGAGCAGTTCTTC. It is translated as CASSEDPAYNEQFF. Filled out from reference TRBV2 and TRBJ2-1, the complete variable domain reads EPEVTQTPSHQVTQMGQEVILRCVPISNHLYFYWYRQILGQKVEFLVSFYNNEISEKSEIFDDQFSVERPDGSNFTLKIRSTKLEDSAMYFCASSEDPAYNEQFFGPGTRLTVL.

The chain uses TRBV6-5 and TRBJ2-2; D is ambiguous. Germline-derived CDR1 and CDR2 are MNHEY and SVGAGI. This CDR3 has 12 residues. Between the trimmed V and J ends, which lost 4 bases and 2 bases, there was a span of 2 bases. The CDR3 DNA is TGTGCCAGCAGTTCCAACACCGGGGAGCTGTTTTTT. It yields the protein CASSSNTGELFF.